These 24 T cell receptor beta chains were all obtained from the same sample, sequenced in a study of T-cell reconstitution after alpha-beta-depleted transplantation in children. Preparation of the TCRbeta library was carried out with unique molecular identifiers. TCRdb reprocessed the PCR reads via MiXCR and lists one record per CDR3 protein. The repertoire holds tens of thousands of distinct CDR3 sequences, with approximately 4.4% as singletons. The sequencing used PBMCs, mostly from graft donor cells, collected 180 days after TCRalphabeta/CD19-depleted stem cell transplant. The receptors were sampled from a boy younger than two who had a stem cell transplant for acute myeloid leukemia, so the T cells may come from the graft donor.

This clonotype appeared many times. The chain carries TRBV19 and TRBJ1-4; no firm D call. The CDR3 is 14 residues long. Germline loops: CDR1 LNHDA, CDR2 SQIVND (reference sequence). V lost 6 bases and J 5 bases, leaving 13 bases between the germline ends. This CDR3 is CASSRDRVNEKLFF. In nucleotides, the CDR3 is TGTGCCAGTAGCCGGGATCGGGTGAATGAAAAACTGTTTTTT.

This clonotype was recorded at least ten times. The V call is TRBV20-1, the J call TRBJ2-3; D is unclear. The V and J ends lost 2 bases and 2 bases respectively, with 11 bases between them. The length of the CDR3 is 14 residues. Per the germline V gene, CDR1 is DFQATT and CDR2 is SNEGSKA (reference sequence). The CDR3 coding sequence is TGCAGTGCTAGACAAGACACGTCCACAGATACGCAGTATTTT. This gives the protein CSARQDTSTDTQYF.

This clonotype was seen at least ten times. The chain carries TRBV20-1 and TRBJ2-3; weak D call: TRBD1 (6 bases). Germline CDR1 is DFQATT and CDR2 is SNEGSKA (reference sequence). Trimming left V 1 base short and J 5 bases short, with 13 bases between. The CDR3 sequence is 14 residues long. For the CDR3, the DNA is TGCAGTGCTAGAGTATCAGGACAGTTAGATACGCAGTATTTT. It encodes CSARVSGQLDTQYF.

This clonotype was counted at least ten times. This rearrangement joins TRBV6-5 to TRBJ2-3; D is possibly TRBD2 (5 bases). The germline V gene encodes CDR1 MNHEY and CDR2 SVGAGI. CDR3 length: 15 residues. Trimming left V 0 bases short and J 2 bases short, with 9 bases between. The CDR3 protein is CASSYSGLITDTQYF. The CDR3 nucleotides read TGTGCCAGCAGTTACTCTGGACTGATCACAGATACGCAGTATTTT.

This clonotype was observed many times. The rearrangement joins TRBV28 to TRBJ1-5, with D maybe TRBD1 (5 bases). Trimming removed 3 bases from V and 1 base from J, with 13 bases in between. Germline V CDR1 and CDR2: MDHEN, SYDVKM. The CDR3 totals 16 residues. The chain's CDR3 is CASSFGLGRSNQPQHF. DNA of the CDR3: TGTGCCAGCAGTTTCGGATTGGGACGGAGCAATCAGCCCCAGCATTTT.

This clonotype was recorded at least ten times. The chain links TRBV13 to TRBJ2-2, with 10 bases that match TRBD2. J lost 3 bases, V lost 0 bases, and 10 bases had no gene match. Germline loops: CDR1 PRHDT, CDR2 FYEKMQ (reference sequence). The CDR3 is 19 amino acids. CDR3 bases: TGTGCCAGCAGCTTAGGCCTTAGCGGGGGGCCTAAACACACCGGGGAGCTGTTTTTT. Its translation is CASSLGLSGGPKHTGELFF. The whole variable domain, filled in from reference TRBV13 and TRBJ2-2, reads AAGVIQSPRHLIKEKRETATLKCYPIPRHDTVYWYQQGPGQDPQFLISFYEKMQSDKGSIPDRFSAQQFSDYHSELNMSSLELGDSALYFCASSLGLSGGPKHTGELFFGEGSRLTVL.

This clonotype has at least ten counts. The chain links TRBV29-1 to TRBJ2-3, with 8 bases matching TRBD2. Germline-derived CDR1 and CDR2 are SQVTM and ANQGSEA. With 7 bases clipped from V and 6 bases from J, the junction kept 18 bases outside the gene matches. The CDR3 is 16 residues long. In DNA form, the CDR3 reads TGCAGCGCCTATAGGCGACCTAGCGGGTTTCGGGATACGCAGTATTTT. Translating it yields CSAYRRPSGFRDTQYF.

This clonotype was counted at least ten times. The chain carries TRBV29-1 and TRBJ1-3; no clear D gene. Germline V CDR1 and CDR2: SQVTM, ANQGSEA. The CDR3 is made up of 13 amino acids. The V and J ends lost 1 base and 4 bases respectively, with 8 bases between them. DNA for the CDR3: TGCAGCGTTGAAGGGCAGGTCGGAAACACCATATATTTT. Translated, it gives CSVEGQVGNTIYF.

This clonotype was observed many times. V and J are TRBV20-1 and TRBJ1-5, with D maybe TRBD1 (6 bases). The germline V and J ends were trimmed by 3 bases and 0 bases, with 15 bases remaining between them. This CDR3 is 16 amino acids long. In germline, CDR1 is DFQATT, CDR2 SNEGSKA (reference sequence). Written as DNA, the CDR3 is TGCAGTGCTAGTAGCGTCGCAGGGGATAGCAATCAGCCCCAGCATTTT. It encodes CSASSVAGDSNQPQHF.

This clonotype occurred many times. The rearrangement uses TRBV7-8 and TRBJ2-1; 12 bases agree with TRBD2. This CDR3 has 14 residues. Per germline, CDR1 SGHVS and CDR2 FQNEAQ. Unmatched junction bases numbered 7, after V lost 7 bases and J lost 9 bases. The CDR3, as DNA: TGTGCCAGCACCCCTAGCGGGGGGGCCGGTGAGCAGTTCTTC. This codes for CASTPSGGAGEQFF.

The chain recombines TRBV7-2 with TRBJ1-5; D remains ambiguous. CDR3 length: 13 residues. Per germline, CDR1 SGHTA and CDR2 FQGNSA. V lost 1 base to trimming and J lost 5 bases, with 6 bases between them. The CDR3 region has the DNA TGTGCCAGCAGCTTAGGGGCAGATCAGCCCCAGCATTTT. Protein sequence: CASSLGADQPQHF.

This clonotype appeared many times. The CDR3 protein is CASSQEATSGNTIYF. The CDR3 DNA is TGCGCCAGCAGCCAAGAAGCGACATCTGGAAACACCATATATTTT. The chain links TRBV4-1 to TRBJ1-3, with D uncertain. The CDR3 has 15 amino acids. The V end lost 0 bases, the J end lost 1 base, and 7 bases lay between the germline ends. Per germline, CDR1 MGHRA and CDR2 YSYEKL.

This clonotype occurred many times. V and J are TRBV29-1 and TRBJ1-1; weak D call: TRBD1 (6 bases). The CDR3 loop spans 11 amino acids. Between the trimmed V and J ends, which lost 5 bases and 6 bases, there was a span of 10 bases. Germline CDR1 reads SQVTM; CDR2 reads ANQGSEA. The CDR3, as DNA: TGCAGCGTTCCTGACAGGTCTGAAGCTTTCTTT. Translated, it gives CSVPDRSEAFF.

This clonotype was found many times. The chain recombines TRBV15 with TRBJ2-7; 7 nucleotides match TRBD1. The junction had 11 bases not matched to a gene; V was cut back by 5 bases and J by 1 base. Germline V gene sequence: CDR1 LNHNV, CDR2 YYDKDF (reference sequence). This CDR3 is 16 amino acids long. The DNA for the CDR3 is TGTGCCACCAGCGGCCCGGAGGACAGGTATTCCTACGAGCAGTACGTC. Its protein is CATSGPEDRYSYEQYV.

This clonotype has at least ten counts. The chain carries TRBV11-2 and TRBJ2-3; D is tentatively TRBD1 or TRBD2 (5 bases each). The CDR3 totals 16 residues. Trimming stripped 1 base from V and 2 bases from J, with 13 bases between. Germline V lookup: CDR1 SGHAT, CDR2 FQNNGV. CDR3 nucleotides: TGTGCCAGCAGCTTAGTCGGGGCTACCGTCACAGATACGCAGTATTTT. As protein: CASSLVGATVTDTQYF.

Many counts were recorded for this clonotype. The rearrangement links TRBV4-3 to TRBJ2-7; a possible D gene is TRBD2 (6 bases). Deletions cut 0 bases from V and 1 base from J, with 13 bases between. The V gene's germline CDR1 is LGHNA and CDR2 YSLEER. The CDR3 spans 16 residues. The CDR3 sequence: CASSQDLGGWSYEQYF. In nucleotides, the CDR3 is TGCGCCAGCAGCCAAGATTTGGGAGGCTGGTCCTACGAGCAGTACTTC.

At least ten counts were recorded for this clonotype. The J gene is TRBJ2-1, the V gene TRBV7-7; D ambiguous. The length of the CDR3 is 14 residues. With 1 base removed from V and 6 bases from J, the gap between germline ends came to 10 bases. Germline loops: CDR1 SSHAT, CDR2 FNYEAQ (reference sequence). The CDR3 DNA reads as TGTGCCAGCAGCTTAGGCGGCAGCTTCAATGAGCAGTTCTTC. Amino acid sequence: CASSLGGSFNEQFF.

This clonotype was detected ten times or more. This sequence joins TRBV10-3 and TRBJ2-7, with D maybe TRBD1 (6 bases). V lost 2 bases and J lost 5, with 16 bases in between. CDR3 length: 15 residues. CDR1 is ENHRY, CDR2 SYGVKD, per germline. The CDR3 nucleotides are TGTGCCATCAGTGAGGGTGCAGGGGTCGTCCACGAGCAGTACTTC. This gives the protein CAISEGAGVVHEQYF.

This clonotype came up many times. This chain joins TRBV20-1 and TRBJ1-4, with D hard to call. The germline CDR1 and CDR2 sequences are DFQATT and SNEGSKA (reference sequence). The V and J ends lost 0 bases and 7 bases respectively, with 15 bases between them. The CDR3 extends over 15 amino acids. The chain's CDR3 is CSARDAGSLIEKLFF. The DNA for the CDR3 is TGCAGTGCTAGAGATGCGGGGAGCTTAATTGAAAAACTGTTTTTT.

In its sample, this clonotype was seen many times. The chain couples TRBV12-3 or TRBV12-4 to TRBJ2-7, with 9 positions matching TRBD1. Trimming took 6 bases from V and 3 from J; bases not matched to a gene: 9. This CDR3 comprises 15 residues. The CDR3 sequence is CASSPPGQGRYEQYF. CDR3 DNA: TGTGCCAGCAGCCCCCCGGGACAGGGTCGCTACGAGCAGTACTTC.

This clonotype was counted many times. The chain couples TRBV4-3 to TRBJ2-3, with D perhaps matching TRBD2 (6 bases). The germline CDR1 and CDR2 sequences are LGHNA and YSLEER. Trimming took off 0 bases at V and 0 bases at J, with 13 bases between the two ends. This CDR3 is built from 17 residues. The DNA for the CDR3 is TGCGCCAGCAGCCAAGAGGCGCGGGGCCCTAGCACAGATACGCAGTATTTT. Translating gives CASSQEARGPSTDTQYF.

This clonotype was counted many times. The chain uses TRBV24-1 and TRBJ2-5; a possible D gene is TRBD1 (6 bases). V was trimmed by 3 bases and J by 4 bases, leaving 14 bases between them. The germline V gene encodes CDR1 KGHDR and CDR2 SFDVKD. The CDR3 loop spans 15 amino acids. The CDR3 bases are TGTGCCACCAGTGATCTCAGGGGAGTGGTAGAGACCCAGTACTTC. This encodes CATSDLRGVVETQYF.

Ten or more counts support this clonotype. This rearrangement joins TRBV5-5 to TRBJ2-7; no reliable D call. The CDR3 runs 13 residues. V was trimmed by 0 bases and J by 3 bases, leaving 7 bases between them. Germline V gene data show CDR1 as SGHKS and CDR2 as YYEKEE (reference sequence). CDR3 nucleotide sequence: TGTGCCAGCAGCTTGGCTGTCCTCTACGAGCAGTACGTC. Translating it yields CASSLAVLYEQYV.

This chain joins TRBV5-1 and TRBJ2-1; TRBD2 might be the D (5 bases). The CDR3 has 12 residues. V lost 5 bases and J lost 4, with 7 bases in between. Germline CDR1 reads SGHRS; CDR2 reads YFSETQ. CDR3: CASRGAYNEQFF. In DNA form, the CDR3 reads TGCGCCAGCAGGGGAGCGTACAATGAGCAGTTCTTC.